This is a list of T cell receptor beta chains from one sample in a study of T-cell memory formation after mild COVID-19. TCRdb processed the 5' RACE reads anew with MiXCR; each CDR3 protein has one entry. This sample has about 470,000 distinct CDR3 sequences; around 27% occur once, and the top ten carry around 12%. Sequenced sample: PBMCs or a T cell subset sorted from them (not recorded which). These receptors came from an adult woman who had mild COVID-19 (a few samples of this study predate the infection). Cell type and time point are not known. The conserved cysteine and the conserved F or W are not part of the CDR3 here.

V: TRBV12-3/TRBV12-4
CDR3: ASSLLGRESNQPQH

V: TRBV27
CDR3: ASSLSQGANSPLH

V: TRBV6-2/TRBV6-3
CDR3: ASRQGPSPFYEQY

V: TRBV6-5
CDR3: ASSYSRSSEYTDTQY

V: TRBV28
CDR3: ASSPPGAGTDTQY

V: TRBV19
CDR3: ASSHRLAGLEETQY

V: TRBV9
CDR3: ASSVDSEQF

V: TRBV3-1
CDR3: ASSLGPTLEAF

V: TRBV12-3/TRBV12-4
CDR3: ASSPRTSGEAYEQY

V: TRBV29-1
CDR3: SVGGQGNYGYT

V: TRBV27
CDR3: ASSYLQGGEQY

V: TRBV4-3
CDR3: ASSQGTSGHGGEQF

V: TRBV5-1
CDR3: ASSSDPTGAGF

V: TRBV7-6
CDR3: ASSQTGSEQY

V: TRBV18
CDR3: ASSPVGTSGEQY

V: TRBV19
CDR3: ASSMGELAKNIQY

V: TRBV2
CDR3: ASSGGSTNEKLF

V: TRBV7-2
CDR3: ASSRGQGITYGYT

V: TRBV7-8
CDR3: ACSSYNEQF

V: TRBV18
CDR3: ASSPRDRGHAGELF

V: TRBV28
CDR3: ASSKYNEQF

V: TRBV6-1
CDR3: ASIPAKGRGMNYGYT

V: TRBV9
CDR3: ASSGSNGGNYYGYT

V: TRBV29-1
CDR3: SVEQALSNTGELF

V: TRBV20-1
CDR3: SGRGTGDSYGYT

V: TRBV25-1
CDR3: ASSTGMAQPQH

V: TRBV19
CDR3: ASSIFTARNEQF

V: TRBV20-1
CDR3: SGRTGSNSYEQY

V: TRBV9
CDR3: ASSSGTGRHEKLF

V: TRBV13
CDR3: ASSYDQREKLNEQF

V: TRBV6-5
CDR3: ASSRPNYNEQF